These 27 T cell receptor beta chains came from one sample sequenced in a study of blood T cell repertoires in COVID-19. TCRdb keeps only in-frame clones here, not all; method: immunoSEQ multiplex PCR. Of 130,000 to 150,000 clones listed, 75% to 85% are singletons. The sample taken for sequencing was peripheral blood. The receptor set was obtained from a man in his sixties with active or convalescent COVID-19.

J is TRBJ2-7 and V is TRBV7-8; 8 bases agree with TRBD1. Per the germline V gene, CDR1 is SGHVS and CDR2 is FQNEAQ. The length of the CDR3 is 16 residues. V trimming: 0 bases; J trimming: 3 bases; junction bases outside the gene matches: 7. The CDR3 reads CASSLALGGQDYEQYF. The CDR3 nucleotides read TGTGCCAGCAGCTTAGCGCTGGGGGGACAGGACTACGAGCAGTACTTC.

This clone was seen just once. The chain uses TRBV2 and TRBJ1-1; D is perhaps TRBD1 (6 bases). The germline V and J ends were trimmed by 5 bases and 1 base, with 14 bases remaining between them. The CDR3 has 15 residues. Germline V gives CDR1 SNHLY, CDR2 FYNNEI. The DNA of the CDR3 is TGTGCCAGCAGTCCCGAGGGGGTAAAGAACACTGAAGCTTTCTTT. Translating it yields CASSPEGVKNTEAFF.

This clone was found a few times. Relative to the germline gene, one junction end is altered; a read error may explain this. The chain is built from TRBV5-4 and TRBJ2-1, with TRBD2 identical over 10 bases. CDR1 and CDR2 (germline): SGHNT, YYREEE (reference sequence). The CDR3 contains 15 residues. The CDR3 protein is CASSPWTSGPNKQFF. CDR3 coding DNA: TGTGCCAGCAGCCCCTGGACTAGCGGCCCCAATAAGCAGTTCTTC.

The rearrangement links TRBV7-2 to TRBJ2-1; TRBD2 aligns across 9 bases. V was pared by 2 bases and J by 6 bases, with 8 bases of the junction left unmatched. Germline V gene data show CDR1 as SGHTA and CDR2 as FQGNSA. CDR3 length: 16 amino acids. The CDR3 spells CASSLTREGPRNEQFF. The CDR3 nucleotides read TGTGCCAGCAGCTTAACGCGGGAGGGCCCCCGCAATGAGCAGTTCTTC.

The chain employs TRBV29-1 and TRBJ1-2; the D is unclear. There are 11 residues in the CDR3. The V gene's germline CDR1 is SQVTM and CDR2 ANQGSEA. V gave up 7 bases and J gave up 7 bases, with 13 bases separating them. The DNA of the CDR3 is TGCAGCGCTGGTTCGACACGTGGCTACACCTTC. Its translation is CSAGSTRGYTF.

The gene calls are TRBV4-1 and TRBJ2-5; D unclear. V lost 6 bases and J lost 3, with 11 bases in between. The CDR3 totals 13 residues. Germline-derived CDR1 and CDR2 are MGHRA and YSYEKL. CDR3 region: CASSPPTEETQYF. The CDR3 DNA is TGCGCCAGCAGTCCCCCAACAGAAGAGACCCAGTACTTC.

J is TRBJ1-3 and V is TRBV20-1; D gene unclear. V was clipped by 6 bases and J by 4 bases, with 7 bases between them. This CDR3 spans 11 amino acids. Germline CDR1 reads DFQATT; CDR2 reads SNEGSKA (reference sequence). The CDR3 DNA reads as TGCAGTGCCCTCTCCGGAAACACCATATATTTT. This sequence encodes CSALSGNTIYF.

V and J are TRBV5-1 and TRBJ1-2; D uncertain. With 0 bases removed from V and 0 bases from J, the gap between germline ends came to 9 bases. Germline V gene sequence: CDR1 SGHRS, CDR2 YFSETQ. The CDR3 loop spans 15 amino acids. The chain's CDR3 is CASSLVGRTNYGYTF. For the CDR3, the DNA is TGCGCCAGCAGCTTGGTTGGCAGGACTAACTATGGCTACACCTTC.

This chain links TRBV24-1 with TRBJ2-5; 9 positions agree with TRBD1. The CDR3 is made up of 15 amino acids. The V gene's germline CDR1 is KGHDR and CDR2 SFDVKD. V shed 0 bases and J 4 bases; nucleotides not matched to a gene: 2. CDR3 residues: CATSDLQGQGETQYF. In DNA form, the CDR3 reads TGTGCCACCAGTGATTTGCAGGGACAGGGAGAGACCCAGTACTTC.

The chain employs TRBV11-2 and TRBJ1-1; 9 bases agree with TRBD1. Germline lookup yields CDR1 SGHAT and CDR2 FQNNGV. Trimming took 4 bases from V and 6 from J; bases not matched to a gene: 6. The CDR3 totals 14 residues. The CDR3 coding sequence is TGTGCCAGCAGCTCCGGGACAGGGTTGGCTGAAGCTTTCTTT. Its protein product is CASSSGTGLAEAFF.

J is TRBJ1-2 and V is TRBV21-1. TRBV21-1 is given as a pseudogene. CDR3 size: 14 residues. For the CDR3, the DNA is TGTGCCAGCCACGGGGGGAACGTTAACTATGGCTACACCTTC. Translation: CASHGGNVNYGYTF.

The V call is TRBV7-2, the J call TRBJ2-6; tentatively, D is TRBD2 (5 bases). Trimming left V 6 bases short and J 13 bases short, with 16 bases between. This CDR3 is 13 amino acids long. Germline CDR1 SGHTA, CDR2 FQGNSA. The CDR3 spells CASSLTRAGVLTF. The CDR3 nucleotides read TGTGCCAGCAGTCTTACTAGGGCCGGGGTCCTGACTTTC.

The rearrangement joins TRBV19 to TRBJ1-3; tentatively, D is TRBD1 (6 bases). Trimming removed 6 bases at V and 2 bases at J, with 8 bases between. The CDR3 extends over 13 amino acids. Germline loops: CDR1 LNHDA, CDR2 SQIVND (reference sequence). The CDR3 sequence: CASRDRPGNTIYF. The CDR3 region has the DNA TGTGCCAGTAGGGACAGACCTGGAAACACCATATATTTT. Full variable domain (outside the CDR3, taken from reference TRBV19 and TRBJ1-3): DGGITQSPKYLFRKEGQNVTLSCEQNLNHDAMYWYRQDPGQGLRLIYYSQIVNDFQKGDIAEGYSVSREKKESFPLTVTSAQKNPTAFYLCASRDRPGNTIYFGEGSWLTVV.

The rearrangement uses TRBV2 and TRBJ2-6; TRBD1 matches 11 bases. Germline trimming cut 7 bases from V and 3 bases from J; bases unmatched to any gene: 5. The germline CDR1 and CDR2 sequences are SNHLY and FYNNEI. This CDR3 has 16 residues. CDR3 sequence: CASTGQGAGGANVLTF. For the CDR3, the DNA is TGTGCCAGCACAGGACAGGGGGCAGGTGGGGCCAACGTCCTGACTTTC.

This clone was recorded only once. The rearrangement joins TRBV6-1 to TRBJ1-1; a possible D gene is TRBD1 (5 bases). This CDR3 region has 14 residues. The V gene's germline CDR1 is MNHNS and CDR2 SASEGT. Trimming removed 6 bases at V and 0 bases at J, with 11 bases between. The CDR3 protein is CASSHGGMNTEAFF. CDR3 DNA: TGTGCCAGCAGCCACGGGGGGATGAACACTGAAGCTTTCTTT.

The rearrangement links TRBV2 to TRBJ1-1, with a weak D call TRBD1 (5 bases). V was shortened by 6 bases and J by 0 bases, with 8 bases between the two germline ends. The germline V gene has CDR1 SNHLY and CDR2 FYNNEI. The CDR3 has 13 residues. CDR3 protein: CASRTVVNTEAFF. The CDR3 coding sequence is TGTGCCAGCAGGACAGTCGTGAACACTGAAGCTTTCTTT.

This clone was observed a single time. This chain uses TRBV30 with TRBJ1-2, with D unresolved. The CDR3 sequence is 14 residues long. The germline CDR1 and CDR2 sequences are GTSNPN and SVGIG (reference sequence). The V end was cut by 0 bases, the J end by 3 bases, with 11 bases between. CDR3 region: CAWSVGSLYYGYTF. In DNA, the CDR3 is TGTGCCTGGAGTGTAGGGAGCTTATACTATGGCTACACCTTC.

The chain combines TRBV3-1 (or the pseudogene TRBV3-2) with TRBJ2-3; 10 bases are shared with TRBD2. This CDR3 contains 16 residues. J gave up 5 bases and V 4 bases, and 9 bases lay outside the gene matches. CDR1 and CDR2 from the germline V gene are LGHDT and YNNKEL (reference sequence). The CDR3 DNA follows: TGTGCCAGCAGCCCCGATAGCGGGAGGAGGGGAGATACGCAGTATTTT. It translates to CASSPDSGRRGDTQYF.

This sequence joins TRBV7-3 and TRBJ2-5; the D gene is possibly TRBD2 (5 bases). Germline V gene data show CDR1 as SGHTA and CDR2 as FQGTGA. The CDR3 has 13 amino acids. Trimming removed 5 bases at V and 0 bases at J, with 7 bases between. CDR3 in DNA: TGTGCCAGCAGCCGGAGGAACCAAGAGACCCAGTACTTC. Translated: CASSRRNQETQYF.

The CDR3 DNA reads as TGTGCCAGCTCACCACCGGCGGGAGTCATCGAGCAGTTCTTC. Its protein product is CASSPPAGVIEQFF. This rearrangement joins TRBV18 to TRBJ2-1, with TRBD2 identical over 7 bases. The CDR3 has 14 amino acids. V dropped 0 bases and J dropped 10; count of bases not matched to a gene: 6. Germline V gives CDR1 KGHSH, CDR2 LQKENI.

This chain joins TRBV30 and TRBJ2-7, with TRBD1 matching 7 bases. Germline loops: CDR1 GTSNPN, CDR2 SVGIG (reference sequence). V trimming: 1 base; J trimming: 9 bases; junction bases outside the gene matches: 6. This CDR3 is 12 amino acids long. The CDR3 DNA sequence: TGTGCCTGGAGTGCTGACGAGGGGGCGCAGTACTTC. As protein: CAWSADEGAQYF.

In this sample, this clone is medium-sized. Other DNA sequences in this sample translate to the same CDR3. The chain carries TRBV4-3 and TRBJ2-1; 10 nucleotides agree with TRBD2. J gave up 4 bases and V 2 bases, and 2 bases lay outside the gene matches. The germline gives CDR1 LGHNA, CDR2 YSLEER. The length of the CDR3 is 15 residues. The CDR3 loop reads CASSQTSGAYNEQFF. CDR3 nucleotides: TGCGCCAGCAGCCAAACTAGCGGGGCGTACAATGAGCAGTTCTTC.

This sequence joins TRBV18 and TRBJ1-3; 7 nucleotides align to TRBD1. V trimming: 4 bases; J trimming: 0 bases; junction bases outside the gene matches: 3. This CDR3 spans 15 amino acids. CDR1 is KGHSH and CDR2 is LQKENI in the germline V gene. The CDR3 DNA reads TGTGCCAGCTCACTCCGGGACAGCTCTGGAAACACCATATATTTT. Translating gives CASSLRDSSGNTIYF.

This chain uses TRBV3-1 (or the pseudogene TRBV3-2) with TRBJ2-1, with 9 positions matching TRBD1. The trim removed 6 bases at V and 7 bases at J, leaving 4 bases unmatched. This CDR3 is 13 amino acids long. CDR1 is LGHDT and CDR2 is YNNKEL in the germline V gene (reference sequence). The CDR3 nucleotides are TGTGCCAGCAGGCCGGGACAGGGTAATGAGCAGTTCTTC. This gives the protein CASRPGQGNEQFF.

V usage is TRBV19 and J usage is TRBJ2-1, with 7 positions matching TRBD1. The length of the CDR3 is 15 residues. Germline CDR1 reads LNHDA; CDR2 reads SQIVND (reference sequence). The J segment lost 8 bases and the V segment lost 4 bases, leaving 11 bases of the junction unmatched. CDR3 sequence: CASSTRDSQGDEQFF. The CDR3 DNA is TGTGCCAGTAGTACACGGGACAGTCAGGGGGATGAGCAGTTCTTC.

The CDR3 protein is CASSPGTGEGGKLFF. The CDR3 DNA reads as TGTGCCAGTTCACCCGGGACAGGGGAAGGAGGAAAACTGTTTTTT. This chain connects TRBV19 to TRBJ1-4, with 10 bases that match TRBD1. The CDR3 spans 15 residues. CDR1 and CDR2 from the germline V gene are LNHDA and SQIVND (reference sequence). Unmatched junction bases numbered 13, after V lost 8 bases and J lost 10 bases.

The chain combines TRBV28 with TRBJ1-3; 7 nucleotides agree with TRBD1. Germline V lookup: CDR1 MDHEN, CDR2 SYDVKM. V dropped 5 bases and J dropped 0; count of bases not matched to a gene: 4. The CDR3 covers 15 residues. The CDR3 loop reads CASSHGTVSGNTIYF. CDR3 DNA: TGTGCCAGCAGTCATGGGACAGTCTCTGGAAACACCATATATTTT.